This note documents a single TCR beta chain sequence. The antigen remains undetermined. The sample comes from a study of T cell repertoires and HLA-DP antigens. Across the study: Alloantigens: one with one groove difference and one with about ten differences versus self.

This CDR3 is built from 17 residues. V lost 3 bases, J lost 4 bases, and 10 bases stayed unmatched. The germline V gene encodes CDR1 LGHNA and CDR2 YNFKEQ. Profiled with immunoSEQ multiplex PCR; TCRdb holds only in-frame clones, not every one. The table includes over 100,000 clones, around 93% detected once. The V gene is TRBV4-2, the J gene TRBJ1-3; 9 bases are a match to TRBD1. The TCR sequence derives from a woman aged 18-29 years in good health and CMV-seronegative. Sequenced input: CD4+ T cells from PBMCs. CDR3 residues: CASSHQQGAVSGNTIYF. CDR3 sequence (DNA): TGTGCCAGCAGCCACCAACAGGGGGCAGTCTCCGGAAACACCATATATTTT.